These T cell receptor beta chains were read from a single sample in a study of blood T cell repertoires in COVID-19. The protocol was immunoSEQ multiplex PCR, while the TCRdb copy is restricted to in-frame clones and leaves out a portion. In the table there are 200,000 to 250,000 clones, roughly 90% of which are singletons. Sequencing input: peripheral blood. All receptors derive from a woman aged 55-70 years with acute or convalescent COVID-19. The CDR3 runs from the conserved cysteine through the conserved F or W. A D gene is named only where the DNA matches it firmly. Clone size is stated in some rows and not others, as once, few, many or a class when expanded.

V,size,D,J,CDR3,DNA
TRBV19,-,-,TRBJ2-2,CASSTYTGELFF,TGTGCCAGTAGTACTTACACCGGGGAGCTGTTTTTT
TRBV30,-,TRBD2,TRBJ2-5,CAWELSGAGVTQYF,TGTGCCTGGGAACTGAGTGGGGCGGGGGTGACCCAGTACTTC
TRBV7-2,-,TRBD1,TRBJ1-4,CASSSTRGLAEKLFF,TGTGCCAGCAGCTCGACCAGGGGGCTTGCTGAAAAACTGTTTTTT
TRBV19,-,-,TRBJ1-1,CASSIRRGAEAFF,TGTGCCAGTAGTATCCGTCGGGGGGCTGAAGCTTTCTTT
TRBV3-1/TRBV3-2,few,TRBD2,TRBJ2-7,CASSASPGTSGRRSSYEQYF,TGTGCCAGCAGCGCAAGTCCGGGGACTAGCGGGAGGCGCAGCTCCTACGAGCAGTACTTC
TRBV30,-,TRBD2,TRBJ2-7,CAWSVQSGNYEQYF,TGTGCCTGGAGTGTACAGAGCGGGAATTACGAGCAGTACTTC
TRBV28,-,-,TRBJ1-1,CASSFVFNRADTEAFF,TGTGCCAGCAGTTTCGTTTTTAACAGGGCGGACACTGAAGCTTTCTTT
TRBV5-6,-,TRBD1,TRBJ2-7,CASRYRDSSYEQYF,TGTGCCAGCAGATACCGGGACAGCTCCTACGAGCAGTACTTC
TRBV27,-,-,TRBJ1-4,CASRDGLMGANEKLFF,TGTGCCAGCAGGGACGGGCTAATGGGAGCTAATGAAAAACTGTTTTTT
TRBV4-3,-,-,TRBJ2-5,CASSQTGSGEETQYF,TGCGCCAGCAGCCAGACGGGGAGCGGCGAAGAGACCCAGTACTTC
TRBV5-1,-,-,TRBJ1-1,CASSLQGFNTEAFF,TGCGCCAGCAGCTTACAGGGCTTTAACACTGAAGCTTTCTTT
TRBV3-1/TRBV3-2,few,TRBD1,TRBJ2-7,CASSQPQTGGRRYEQYF,TGTGCCAGCAGCCAACCACAAACAGGGGGAAGGCGCTACGAGCAGTACTTC
TRBV24-1,-,TRBD1,TRBJ2-3,CATSDWTGGVYTQYF,TGTGCCACCAGTGACTGGACAGGGGGGGTCTATACGCAGTATTTT
TRBV28,-,-,TRBJ2-1,CASSSYGSSDEQFF,TGTGCCAGCAGTTCCTACGGGAGTAGCGATGAGCAGTTCTTC
TRBV24-1,-,-,TRBJ1-6,CATSDRQGSPLHF,TGTGCCACCAGTGACCGTCAGGGATCACCCCTCCACTTT
TRBV3-1/TRBV3-2,-,TRBD2,TRBJ2-3,CASSHPSKRGGPDTQYF,TGTGCCAGCAGCCACCCCTCTAAGCGGGGGGGGCCAGATACGCAGTATTTT
TRBV11-2,-,-,TRBJ1-5,CASSLGRGQPQHF,TGTGCCAGCAGCTTAGGGAGGGGACAGCCCCAGCATTTT
TRBV4-2,-,-,TRBJ1-6,CASSQEGLVGGAQRSPLHF,TGTGCCAGCAGCCAAGAAGGGCTTGTCGGGGGGGCTCAACGATCACCCCTCCACTTT
TRBV6-9,-,TRBD1,TRBJ1-4,CASSYRDRGEGDNEKLFF,TGTGCCAGCAGTTACCGGGACAGGGGCGAGGGGGATAATGAAAAACTGTTTTTT
TRBV6-5,-,-,TRBJ1-2,CASSSYYGYTF,TGTGCCAGCAGTTCATACTATGGCTACACCTTC
TRBV9,-,TRBD1,TRBJ2-5,CASSPGTGFVLETQYF,TGTGCCAGCAGCCCCGGGACAGGGTTTGTTTTAGAGACCCAGTACTTC
TRBV6-5,-,-,TRBJ2-4,CASSSISGVAKNIQYF,TGTGCCAGCAGTTCCATCTCAGGGGTAGCCAAAAACATTCAGTACTTC
TRBV5-4,-,TRBD2,TRBJ2-5,CASSTGLLAGGPLETQYF,TGTGCCAGCAGCACCGGCTTACTAGCGGGAGGGCCTTTAGAGACCCAGTACTTC
TRBV9,few,-,TRBJ2-2,CASTRLARGRTGELFF,TGTGCCAGCACCCGCCTCGCGCGGGGTCGAACCGGGGAGCTGTTTTTT
TRBV27,-,-,TRBJ2-7,CASSLSALYEQYF,TGTGCCAGCAGTTTATCAGCGCTATACGAGCAGTACTTC
TRBV12-1,-,-,TRBJ1-5,CASSGGTGSQPQHF,TGTGCCAGCAGCGGGGGGACAGGTTCTCAGCCCCAGCATTTT
TRBV28,-,-,TRBJ2-7,CASSSIERAAYEQYF,TGTGCCAGCAGTTCAATCGAGCGGGCCGCCTACGAGCAGTACTTC
TRBV30,-,-,TRBJ1-5,CAWTSTVSRDNQPQHF,TGTGCCTGGACCTCCACCGTAAGTAGAGACAATCAGCCCCAGCATTTT